The 29 T cell receptor beta chains below all came from one sample that was sequenced in a study of PD-L1 blockade in urothelial cancer. Time point indicated: peripheral blood 6 weeks after treatment start. Profiling relied on immunoSEQ multiplex PCR, and the TCRdb table lists in-frame clones only, not all of them. This table has approximately 91,000 clones, approximately 87% appearing once. Specimen: PBMCs, collected around atezolizumab (anti-PD-L1) treatment. Receptors originate from an older man with urothelial cancer.

The V and J genes are TRBV5-4 and TRBJ1-1, with 8 bases aligning to TRBD1. Germline CDR1 and CDR2: SGHNT and YYREEE (reference sequence). The CDR3 length is 16 residues. V trimming: 4 bases; J trimming: 3 bases; junction bases outside the gene matches: 11. The CDR3 spells CASSPSRGLSYTEAFF. In DNA form, the CDR3 reads TGTGCCAGCAGCCCAAGCAGGGGGCTGTCATACACTGAAGCTTTCTTT.

This clone occurred many times. The chain joins TRBV12-1 to TRBJ1-1; the D segment call TRBD1 is taken from the table without a DNA check. TRBV12-1 is recorded as a pseudogene. The CDR3 runs to 15 residues. The CDR3 DNA reads as TGTGCCAGCAGCCCCTGGGACAGGGAGAACACTGAAGCTTTCTTT. Amino acids: CASSPWDRENTEAFF.

Concerning this clone itself: This specimen includes other DNA sequences encoding the same CDR3. This chain links TRBV6-4 with TRBJ2-7; TRBD2 aligns across 9 bases. The germline CDR1 and CDR2 sequences are MRHNA and SNTAGT. There are 15 residues in the CDR3. J was trimmed by 0 bases and V by 3 bases; bases with no gene match: 3. This CDR3 reads CASSELAGASYEQYF. The CDR3 DNA reads TGTGCCAGCAGTGAACTAGCGGGTGCCTCCTACGAGCAGTACTTC.

The chain joins TRBV30 to TRBJ1-1; D is ambiguous. Trimming cost V 1 base and J 4 bases, with 4 bases left between them. The CDR3 is 11 amino acids. CDR1 is GTSNPN, CDR2 SVGIG, per germline (reference sequence). The CDR3 coding sequence is TGTGCCTGGAGTGGACTCACTGAAGCTTTCTTT. It specifies CAWSGLTEAFF.

This chain uses TRBV4-2 with TRBJ2-7; 8 bases map to TRBD2. V lost 5 bases to trimming and J lost 5 bases; unmatched junction nucleotides: 14. In germline, CDR1 is LGHNA, CDR2 YNFKEQ. The CDR3 spans 16 residues. The CDR3 protein is CASSAGGAAGSNEQYF. The DNA of the CDR3 is TGTGCCAGCAGCGCGGGGGGCGCAGCGGGATCTAACGAGCAGTACTTC.

The V and J genes are TRBV10-3 and TRBJ1-3; D uncertain. Germline CDR1 is ENHRY and CDR2 is SYGVKD. The CDR3 sequence is 15 residues long. The V and J ends lost 10 bases and 0 bases respectively, with 16 bases between them. The CDR3, as DNA: TGTGCCACCACCAAGGCGGCCGACTCTGGAAACACCATATATTTT. Its protein is CATTKAADSGNTIYF.

The genes are TRBV5-4 and TRBJ1-4; TRBD1 matches 8 bases. The CDR3 runs 16 residues. Germline CDR1 is SGHNT and CDR2 is YYREEE (reference sequence). The J segment lost 0 bases and the V segment lost 4 bases, leaving 5 bases of the junction unmatched. The CDR3 nucleotides are TGTGCCAGCAGCCCCGGGACAGGAACAACTAATGAAAAACTGTTTTTT. Amino acids: CASSPGTGTTNEKLFF. Using reference TRBV5-4 and TRBJ1-4 for the parts outside the CDR3, the full variable domain is ETGVTQSPTHLIKTRGQQVTLRCSSQSGHNTVSWYQQALGQGPQFIFQYYREEENGRGNFPPRFSGLQFPNYSSELNVNALELDDSALYLCASSPGTGTTNEKLFFGSGTQLSVL.

On this clone: The germline gene is not matched at one end of the junction; a read error may be the cause. CDR3 sequence: CASSLSQGLDGHTF. As DNA, the CDR3 is TGTGCCAGCAGCTTAAGTCAGGGGCTCGATGGCCACACCTTC. J is TRBJ1-2 and V is TRBV11-1; possible D gene TRBD1, 6 bases. Germline V lookup: CDR1 SGHAT, CDR2 FQDESV (reference sequence). The CDR3 consists of 14 residues.

The chain combines TRBV11-1 with TRBJ2-2; a possible D gene is TRBD1 (5 bases). The germline V gene encodes CDR1 SGHAT and CDR2 FQDESV (reference sequence). CDR3 size: 14 residues. V was trimmed by 5 bases and J by 6 bases, leaving 13 bases between them. The CDR3 DNA reads as TGTGCCAGCAGCCCTACAGGAGAATCCGGGGAGCTGTTTTTT. It translates to CASSPTGESGELFF.

The V call is TRBV28, the J call TRBJ1-2, with a tentative D call TRBD1 (5 bases). The CDR3 loop spans 14 amino acids. Trimming stripped 6 bases from V and 8 bases from J, with 19 bases between. Germline V gene data show CDR1 as MDHEN and CDR2 as SYDVKM. CDR3 DNA: TGTGCCAGCAGCCCCCCCGGCGGGGGTGGCGGCTACACCTTC. Protein product: CASSPPGGGGGYTF.

This clone has more than one count but fewer than ten. This chain links TRBV9 with TRBJ1-5; unclear D gene. The V end lost 0 bases, the J end lost 7 bases, and 14 bases lay between the germline ends. CDR3 length: 15 residues. Germline V gene sequence: CDR1 SGDLS, CDR2 YYNGEE. The CDR3 protein is CASSVGSGSNQPQHF. The CDR3 DNA is TGTGCCAGCAGCGTAGGATCGGGGTCCAACCAGCCCCAGCATTTT.

The chain uses TRBV18 and TRBJ2-1; TRBD2 might be the D (6 bases). The CDR3 is 16 residues long. Germline lookup yields CDR1 KGHSH and CDR2 LQKENI. The V end lost 2 bases, the J end lost 0 bases, and 11 bases lay between the germline ends. Written as DNA, the CDR3 is TGTGCCAGCTCACCATGGGGCGGGAACTCCTACAATGAGCAGTTCTTC. Residues: CASSPWGGNSYNEQFF.

This clone was seen once. V gene TRBV6-1 combines with J gene TRBJ1-3, with D hard to call. V was clipped by 1 base and J by 0 bases, with 4 bases between them. Looked up from germline, CDR1 is MNHNS and CDR2 is SASEGT. CDR3 length: 14 residues. The CDR3 DNA reads as TGTGCCAGCAGTGAAGTCTACTCTGGAAACACCATATATTTT. Residues: CASSEVYSGNTIYF.

The J gene is TRBJ1-5, the V gene TRBV21-1. TRBV21-1 is labeled a pseudogene. The CDR3 has 18 residues. This chain's CDR3 is CASSKEGTPGGGNQPQHF. The DNA for the CDR3 is TGTGCCAGCAGCAAAGAGGGGACTCCCGGGGGGGGCAATCAGCCCCAGCATTTT.

The chain recombines TRBV18 with TRBJ1-1; no clear D gene. Germline CDR1 reads KGHSH; CDR2 reads LQKENI. The CDR3 has 14 residues. With 3 bases removed from V and 5 bases from J, the gap between germline ends came to 13 bases. The CDR3 nucleotides are TGTGCCAGCTCACCTGCTCGTGGAGGAACTGAAGCTTTCTTT. Translated, it gives CASSPARGGTEAFF.

This rearrangement joins TRBV2 to TRBJ2-1; D is perhaps TRBD2 (5 bases). Germline values: CDR1 SNHLY, CDR2 FYNNEI. The length of the CDR3 is 12 residues. V was clipped by 3 bases and J by 5 bases, with 5 bases between them. The CDR3: CASSDGDNEQFF. The CDR3, as DNA: TGTGCCAGCAGTGACGGGGACAATGAGCAGTTCTTC.

The rearrangement joins TRBV5-1 to TRBJ1-1; a possible D gene is TRBD1 (5 bases). Germline V gives CDR1 SGHRS, CDR2 YFSETQ. The CDR3 loop spans 16 amino acids. V was clipped by 0 bases and J by 5 bases, with 17 bases between them. The CDR3 bases are TGCGCCAGCAGCTTGGCCAATCAGGGCCGGGGGACTGAAGCTTTCTTT. Protein product: CASSLANQGRGTEAFF.

The chain couples TRBV6-6 to TRBJ1-2; D is ambiguous. Germline lookup yields CDR1 MNHNY and CDR2 SVGAGI (reference sequence). V lost 2 bases and J lost 3, with 7 bases in between. The CDR3 loop spans 13 amino acids. For the CDR3, the DNA is TGTGCCAGCAGTTACGACGGGGACTATGGCTACACCTTC. Translated, it gives CASSYDGDYGYTF.

This chain connects TRBV7-9 to TRBJ2-1; D unclear. The CDR3 is made up of 13 amino acids. V gave up 6 bases and J gave up 0 bases, with 6 bases separating them. Germline loops: CDR1 SEHNR, CDR2 FQNEAQ (reference sequence). This CDR3 is CASRSSSYNEQFF. The CDR3 region has the DNA TGTGCCAGCAGGTCTAGCTCCTACAATGAGCAGTTCTTC.

This chain joins TRBV19 and TRBJ1-1, with TRBD1 matching over 11 bases. This CDR3 is 16 amino acids long. Germline values: CDR1 LNHDA, CDR2 SQIVND (reference sequence). Trimming cost V 4 bases and J 4 bases; bases outside gene matches: 8. The CDR3 is CASSTGTGGVSTEAFF. CDR3 nucleotide sequence: TGTGCCAGTAGTACCGGGACAGGGGGTGTAAGCACTGAAGCTTTCTTT.

The chain is built from TRBV2 and TRBJ2-1, with TRBD2 as a possible D gene (6 bases). Trimming took off 5 bases at V and 3 bases at J, with 14 bases between the two ends. The CDR3 has 15 amino acids. Germline V CDR1 and CDR2: SNHLY, FYNNEI. The CDR3 spells CASSPPPGGYNEQFF. In DNA form, the CDR3 reads TGTGCCAGCAGTCCTCCCCCCGGGGGCTACAATGAGCAGTTCTTC.

CDR3 DNA: TGTGCCAGCGGGACGGGAGCTAGCACAGATACGCAGTATTTT. Amino acids: CASGTGASTDTQYF. The chain carries TRBV7-8 and TRBJ2-3; maybe TRBD2 (6 bases). The CDR3 has 14 amino acids. V lost 8 bases and J lost 0, with 12 bases in between. The V gene's germline CDR1 is SGHVS and CDR2 FQNEAQ.

V gene TRBV5-4 combines with J gene TRBJ1-6; D is perhaps TRBD1 (6 bases). V lost 4 bases, J lost 5 bases, and 10 bases lay in between. The germline CDR1 and CDR2 sequences are SGHNT and YYREEE (reference sequence). CDR3 length: 14 residues. The CDR3 sequence: CASSPGQNNSPLHF. The CDR3, as DNA: TGTGCCAGCAGCCCAGGACAGAATAATTCACCCCTCCACTTT.

The gene calls are TRBV5-1 and TRBJ2-7, with 7 bases matching TRBD1. Germline CDR1 is SGHRS and CDR2 is YFSETQ. J was trimmed by 3 bases and V by 2 bases; bases with no gene match: 5. The length of the CDR3 is 14 residues. This chain's CDR3 is CASSFGDSNYEQYF. The CDR3 DNA reads TGCGCCAGCAGCTTCGGGGACAGCAACTACGAGCAGTACTTC.

The V gene is TRBV6-5, the J gene TRBJ1-6, with TRBD1 matching 7 bases. J was trimmed by 14 bases and V by 0 bases; bases with no gene match: 10. The CDR3 is made up of 15 amino acids. Per germline, CDR1 MNHEY and CDR2 SVGAGI. CDR3 coding DNA: TGTGCCAGCAGTTACTCGACAGGGAGCGGCTTCGCCCTCCACTTT. This gives the protein CASSYSTGSGFALHF.

The rearrangement uses TRBV25-1 and TRBJ2-2, with 10 bases identical to TRBD1. The CDR3 extends over 14 amino acids. V lost 4 bases and J lost 5; bases outside the gene matches: 1. Germline CDR1 is MGHDK and CDR2 is SYGVNS. As DNA, the CDR3 is TGTGCCAGCAGTGGGGGACAGGGGACCGGGGAGCTGTTTTTT. Translated: CASSGGQGTGELFF.

The chain couples TRBV19 to TRBJ2-7; D not resolved. Germline CDR1 reads LNHDA; CDR2 reads SQIVND (reference sequence). The CDR3 sequence is 13 residues long. Trimming pared 4 bases from V and 4 bases from J, leaving 11 bases between. The CDR3 coding sequence is TGTGCCAGTAGTAATGCGCTTGCTTACGAGCAGTACTTC. This encodes CASSNALAYEQYF.

This clone was counted a single time. The chain joins TRBV21-1 to TRBJ1-1. TRBV21-1 counts as a pseudogene. The CDR3 consists of 17 residues. CDR3 residues: CASSKEGEGSKNTEAFF. The CDR3 DNA reads TGTGCCAGCAGCAAAGAGGGGGAGGGGTCGAAAAACACTGAAGCTTTCTTT.

V gene TRBV6-6 combines with J gene TRBJ2-2, with 9 bases aligning to TRBD2. V shed 8 bases and J 0 bases; nucleotides not matched to a gene: 4. This CDR3 spans 15 amino acids. Germline lookup yields CDR1 MNHNY and CDR2 SVGAGI (reference sequence). The CDR3 sequence: CASWSSGANTGELFF. In DNA form, the CDR3 reads TGTGCCAGCTGGTCTAGCGGGGCGAACACCGGGGAGCTGTTTTTT.